The TCR beta chain under discussion was sequenced for a study of human T cells and chemical hapten exposure (dated by TCRdb to the early 2020s). Notes on the research overall: For sensitization, 2% DPC in acetone was applied to a roughly 2 cm by roughly 2 cm area of upper inner arm skin. In alopecia patients, the study followed how the peripheral blood TCR repertoire changed in vivo over primary and secondary sensitization to diphenylcyclopropenone (DPC), a hapten. Libraries were combined into a pool for sequencing, and differences in TCR yield between samples came mainly from small differences in library volumes within the pool. Throughout the roughly 25-week study period, patients were also given weekly therapeutic DPC doses on the scalp. For TCR sequencing, blood came from 25 to 30 alopecia patients at anywhere from one to four time points (pre-sensitization, 2, 6 and 24 weeks). Blood samples were taken from patients before sensitization (week 0) and at 2, 6 and about 24 weeks after DPC sensitization. Most of the patients in the cohort were female, and the cohort covered alopecia areata with under or over 50% scalp involvement, alopecia totalis and alopecia universalis. Patch testing on the upper back used Finn chambers containing 0.01% DPC, with scoring done after 6 days according to International Contact Dermatitis Research Group standards.

This specimen's time point label, per the study, means: pre-sensitization, week 0. Sample treatment or condition, as interpreted from the label and publication: therapeutic diphenylcyclopropenone sensitization with weekly scalp DPC. At every patch-test visit, the blood draw took place before the patch test was put on. Patients were considered eligible if aged 18 to 70, diagnosed with alopecia and deemed suitable for DPC therapy, and patients were excluded if pregnant. Total RNA was extracted from unfractionated whole blood collected in Tempus Blood RNA tubes. V is clipped by 1 base and J by 9 bases, and the sequence between their germline boundaries is 10 bases long. The germline V gene (reference sequence) gives CDR1 as LNHNV and CDR2 as YYDKDF. The CDR3 is 13 residues long, ends included. Here the CDR3 DNA is all that survives: 39 bases in frame from base 1. On this clonotype itself: Its antigen is not yet known. The CDR3 carries no conserved terminal phenylalanine or tryptophan, so it likely arises from a read error.

Here is what the overall study found, with its caveats: After repeated subsampling, changes were observed in the strength of the expansion versus patch-test correlation and in the threshold at which the correlation became significant. Alopecia, a presumed autoimmune disease, was present in all patients, so the immune response of the patients might differ from that of healthy individuals. The number of TCRs above 1 in 1000 frequency did not change with DPC sensitization; there was no evidence of global repertoire structure alterations. The number of PT1 expanded TCRs positively correlated with patch test score, significant at thresholds 8, 16 and 32 but not 4. Significantly more large CDR3 similarity clusters were formed by expanded TCRs than by pre-sensitization or healthy control sets, consistent with antigen-driven responses.

Receptor libraries were prepared by RACE. Instrument used: NextSeq 500. During library preparation, unique molecular identifiers were attached to individual cDNA molecules so that TCRs could be counted quantitatively and reproducibly. Each blood RNA sample was used to sequence both TCR alpha and TCR beta chains. The authors' pipeline ran thus. A median of approximately 100,000 TCRs per sample was observed, with a range of roughly 23,224 to 700,000. The Decombinator software suite was used to annotate the V, J and CDR3 of the TCR reads. Every sample was subsampled to the same number of TCRs (28,000) for the PS versus PT1 abundance plots. TCRs were defined as expanded if absent before sensitization and observed at least eight times at the 2-week time point. The public reads were quality trimmed at Q25 with fastp and then assembled into clones with MiXCR by TCRdb, keeping productive beta chains. Identical CDR3 protein sequences are pooled into one entry, listed with their most common genes and DNA. These V and J calls originate from TCRdb's pipeline instead of the authors' own analysis. Recorded for this sample are 45,000 to 65,000 distinct CDR3 sequences; around 10% of them occurred a single time. The ten largest clones add up to 8% to 10% of the sample.

The sequenced sample was whole blood, obtained in connection with sensitization to the hapten diphenylcyclopropenone (DPC). The V gene is TRBV15 and the J gene is TRBJ2-1; no D gene can be assigned with confidence. The TCR comes from a man aged 35-49 years with alopecia areata. Some clones in this sample may be carry-over from other donors' samples. The CDR3 here reads CATSRGGWIEQFL. The nucleotide sequence is TGTGCCACCAGCAGAGGCGGATGGATTGAGCAGTTCCTC.